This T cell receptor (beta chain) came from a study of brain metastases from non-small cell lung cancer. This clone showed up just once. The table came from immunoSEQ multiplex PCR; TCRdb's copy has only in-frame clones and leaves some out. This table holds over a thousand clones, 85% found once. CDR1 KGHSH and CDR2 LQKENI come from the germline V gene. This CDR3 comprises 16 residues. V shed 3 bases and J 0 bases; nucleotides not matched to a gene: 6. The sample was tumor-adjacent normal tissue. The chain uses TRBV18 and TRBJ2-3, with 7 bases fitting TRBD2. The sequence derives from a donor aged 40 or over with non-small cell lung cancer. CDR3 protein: CASSPDSGLSTDTQYF. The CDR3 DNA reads TGTGCCAGCTCACCGGATAGCGGGCTTAGCACAGATACGCAGTATTTT.